The present T cell receptor (beta chain) was sequenced within a study of blood T cell repertoires in COVID-19. TCRdb's copy holds only in-frame clones and misses some; the assay was immunoSEQ multiplex PCR. Counted here are nearly 250,000 clones, roughly 85% occurring once; the ten biggest clones make up around 9.8%. V was cut by 5 bases and J by 3 bases, with 5 bases left in between. This CDR3 contains 12 residues. The receptor was isolated from a woman aged 50 to 60 with acute COVID-19. Sequenced material: PBMCs or T cells enriched from blood (not recorded which). J is TRBJ1-5 and V is TRBV12-3 or TRBV12-4; D ambiguous. CDR3 DNA sequence: TGTGCCAGCAGTACCTACAATCAGCCCCAGCATTTT. Its protein is CASSTYNQPQHF.